The 2 T cell receptor beta chains given below trace back to one sample, sequenced in a study of blood T cell repertoires in COVID-19. Sequencing was performed with immunoSEQ multiplex PCR; in TCRdb, only in-frame clones are kept and a portion is missing. The repertoire consists of roughly 220,000 clones, with about 91% occurring once and the leading ten covering around 15%. Sequencing was done on a sample of PBMCs or T cells enriched from blood (not recorded which). These TCRs come from a woman aged 45-65 years with acute COVID-19.

The CDR3 here is CASSLSGGGPYEQYF. CDR3 DNA sequence: TGTGCCAGCAGCCTTTCAGGGGGAGGCCCCTACGAGCAGTACTTC. This chain uses TRBV2 with TRBJ2-7; D is perhaps TRBD1 (7 bases). The germline gives CDR1 SNHLY, CDR2 FYNNEI. V shed 6 bases and J shed 2 bases, with 17 bases lying between them. The CDR3 runs 15 residues. The full variable domain, in which reference TRBV2 and TRBJ2-7 provide the parts outside the CDR3, is EPEVTQTPSHQVTQMGQEVILRCVPISNHLYFYWYRQILGQKVEFLVSFYNNEISEKSEIFDDQFSVERPDGSNFTLKIRSTKLEDSAMYFCASSLSGGGPYEQYFGPGTRLTVT.

The chain carries TRBV27 and TRBJ1-2; TRBD1 might be the D (5 bases). Deletions cut 5 bases from V and 1 base from J, with 17 bases between. Germline V lookup: CDR1 MNHEY, CDR2 SMNVEV (reference sequence). This CDR3 comprises 16 residues. This chain's CDR3 is CASSTALGGSNYGYTF. In DNA, the CDR3 is TGTGCCAGCAGTACCGCGTTGGGGGGTAGTAACTATGGCTACACCTTC.